A selection of T cell receptor beta chains follows, all from one sample in a study of blood T cell repertoires in COVID-19. Assay used: immunoSEQ multiplex PCR; TCRdb lists only in-frame clones, some missing. This sample yields about 130,000 clones, of which 84% are seen a single time; roughly an eighth belongs to the top ten. The specimen was peripheral blood. These receptors originate from a woman in her twenties or thirties who had recovered from COVID-19. Both conserved end residues are part of each CDR3. The D gene is left open where the match is weak. Rows may omit the clone size; those that give it use once, few, many or a size class.

d_call,v_call,cdr3_length,clone_size,j_call,cdr3_aa,cdr3_nt
NA,TRBV27,15,NA,TRBJ1-2,CASSPLQGPNYGYTF,TGTGCCAGCAGTCCATTACAGGGTCCTAACTATGGCTACACCTTC
TRBD1,TRBV7-9,14,NA,TRBJ1-1,CASSSRDRAAEAFF,TGTGCCAGCAGCTCCCGGGACAGGGCGGCTGAAGCTTTCTTT
TRBD2,TRBV4-1,17,once,TRBJ2-1,CASSQGLAGITYNEQFF,TGCGCCAGCAGCCAAGGACTAGCGGGAATAACCTACAATGAGCAGTTCTTC
TRBD2,TRBV5-1,14,NA,TRBJ2-2,CASSSGSLFGELFF,TGCGCCAGCTCTAGCGGGAGTTTATTCGGGGAGCTGTTTTTT
TRBD2,TRBV19,20,NA,TRBJ2-5,CASSFSTYRTSGGPKKTQYF,TGTGCCAGTAGTTTTTCGACGTATAGGACTAGCGGGGGCCCCAAGAAGACCCAGTACTTC
TRBD1,TRBV2,15,NA,TRBJ1-2,CASSPGTGEVYGYTF,TGTGCCAGCAGTCCCGGGACAGGGGAGGTCTATGGCTACACCTTC
TRBD1,TRBV10-1,18,NA,TRBJ1-1,CAERTRDRDRPGPTTSFF,TGCGCCGAACGAACCCGGGACAGGGATCGTCCCGGCCCCACGACCTCTTTCTTT
NA,TRBV19,13,NA,TRBJ2-2,CASKKRSTGELFF,TGTGCCAGTAAAAAGAGAAGTACCGGGGAGCTGTTTTTT
NA,TRBV10-3,13,NA,TRBJ1-1,CAISDGSRTEAFF,TGTGCCATCAGTGACGGGTCTAGAACTGAAGCTTTCTTT
NA,TRBV27,16,NA,TRBJ2-7,CASSNLARPGSYEQYF,TGTGCCAGCAGTAACCTAGCTCGACCGGGATCCTACGAGCAGTACTTC
NA,TRBV19,14,NA,TRBJ1-5,CASSIRGGGQPQHF,TGTGCCAGTAGTATACGGGGGGGAGGCCAGCCCCAGCATTTT
NA,TRBV19,18,NA,TRBJ2-1,CASSIAPGRIPSYNEQFF,TGTGCCAGTAGTATAGCCCCAGGGCGGATACCCTCCTACAATGAGCAGTTCTTC
TRBD1,TRBV25-1,16,once,TRBJ2-1,CASSSAADREFDEQFF,TGTGCCAGCAGCTCTGCCGCCGACAGGGAATTCGATGAGCAGTTCTTC
TRBD1,TRBV19,16,NA,TRBJ1-2,CASSIKTGTGVGGYTF,TGTGCCAGTAGTATAAAAACCGGGACAGGGGTAGGTGGCTACACCTTC
TRBD2,TRBV15,16,NA,TRBJ2-5,CATSRATAGGIETQYF,TGTGCCACCAGCAGAGCGACAGCGGGAGGGATAGAGACCCAGTACTTC
NA,TRBV4-1,17,NA,TRBJ2-1,CASSQKLAASSYNEQFF,TGCGCCAGCAGCCAAAAACTAGCCGCGAGCTCCTACAATGAGCAGTTCTTC
TRBD2,TRBV27,17,NA,TRBJ2-2,CASSLGGLASNTGELFF,TGTGCCAGCAGTCTCGGGGGACTAGCGAGTAACACCGGGGAGCTGTTTTTT
TRBD2,TRBV6-5,13,once,TRBJ2-3,CAAQRGLTDTQYF,TGTGCGGCCCAGCGGGGGCTCACAGATACGCAGTATTTT
NA,TRBV2,16,once,TRBJ1-2,CASSSWSTRTLYGYTF,TGTGCCAGCAGTAGTTGGAGTACACGGACACTCTATGGCTACACCTTC
NA,TRBV6-5,15,NA,TRBJ2-7,CASSYLFTGGYEQYF,TGTGCCAGCAGTTACTTGTTCACAGGAGGGTACGAGCAGTACTTC
NA,TRBV6-5,15,NA,TRBJ1-2,CASTTPRGLAYGYTF,TGTGCCAGCACCACCCCCCGGGGACTGGCCTATGGCTACACCTTC
NA,TRBV3-1/TRBV3-2,16,NA,TRBJ1-1,CASSQAGTWPRTEAFF,TGTGCCAGCAGCCAAGCCGGGACATGGCCTCGCACTGAAGCTTTCTTT
NA,TRBV5-1,15,once,TRBJ2-3,CASSMDGLSTDTQYF,TGCGCCAGCAGCATGGACGGTCTTAGCACAGATACGCAGTATTTT
NA,TRBV12-5,12,NA,TRBJ1-4,CASGLGSGMLFF,TGTGCTAGTGGTTTGGGGTCGGGGATGCTGTTTTTT
NA,TRBV6-5,16,NA,TRBJ1-3,CASSYSSVDSGNTIYF,TGTGCCAGCAGTTACTCGAGCGTCGACTCTGGAAACACCATATATTTT
TRBD1,TRBV7-8,17,once,TRBJ1-5,CASSLVGRQGAGQPQHF,TGTGCCAGCAGCTTAGTTGGGAGGCAGGGGGCCGGTCAGCCCCAGCATTTT
NA,TRBV27,12,NA,TRBJ1-1,CASSDRWTEAFF,TGTGCCAGCAGTGACAGGTGGACTGAAGCTTTCTTT
TRBD2,TRBV6-5,13,NA,TRBJ2-1,CAADGGGPNEQFF,TGTGCCGCTGACGGGGGGGGTCCCAATGAGCAGTTCTTC
TRBD2,TRBV18,14,NA,TRBJ2-3,CASSPQGGEDTQYF,TGTGCCAGCTCACCACAGGGAGGGGAAGATACGCAGTATTTT
NA,TRBV19,13,few,TRBJ1-2,CASSQRLTNGYTF,TGTGCCAGTAGCCAACGCCTAACTAATGGCTACACCTTC
NA,TRBV7-9,13,once,TRBJ1-1,CASSSDGSTEAFF,TGTGCCAGCAGCTCGGACGGGAGCACTGAAGCTTTCTTT
TRBD2,TRBV5-1,14,NA,TRBJ2-3,CASSLSGSTDTQYF,TGCGCCAGCAGCCTTAGCGGGAGTACAGATACGCAGTATTTT
NA,TRBV9,17,once,TRBJ2-7,CASSVGKMARSSYEQYF,TGTGCCAGCAGCGTAGGGAAAATGGCGAGGAGCTCCTACGAGCAGTACTTC
TRBD2,TRBV2,15,NA,TRBJ2-7,CASSHLAGGKSEQYF,TGTGCCAGCAGTCACCTAGCGGGGGGGAAGAGCGAGCAGTACTTC
TRBD1,TRBV3-1/TRBV3-2,14,NA,TRBJ2-7,CASSQDHRGRKQYF,TGTGCCAGCAGCCAAGATCACAGGGGGCGCAAGCAGTACTTC
NA,TRBV9,16,NA,TRBJ2-2,CASSVAGFVNTGELFF,TGTGCCAGCAGCGTAGCAGGGTTTGTGAACACCGGGGAGCTGTTTTTT
NA,TRBV10-1,14,NA,TRBJ1-3,CASSGTESGNTIYF,TGCGCCAGCAGTGGGACTGAATCTGGAAACACCATATATTTT
TRBD1,TRBV6-6,16,few,TRBJ1-2,CASSYKTGGFLYGYTF,TGTGCCAGCAGTTACAAGACAGGGGGTTTCCTCTATGGCTACACCTTC
TRBD1,TRBV14,15,NA,TRBJ2-7,CASSPSRDRGYEQYF,TGTGCCAGCAGCCCCAGCCGGGACAGGGGCTACGAGCAGTACTTC
NA,TRBV7-7,16,NA,TRBJ2-3,CASSSSRGTWTDTQYF,TGTGCTAGCAGCTCATCTAGAGGGACATGGACAGATACGCAGTATTTT
NA,TRBV12-5,16,NA,TRBJ2-3,CASGLGGTAAPDTQYF,TGTGCTAGTGGTTTGGGCGGGACAGCCGCCCCAGATACGCAGTATTTT
NA,TRBV5-6,12,NA,TRBJ2-3,CASSPDRGTQYF,TGTGCCAGCAGCCCGGACCGGGGTACGCAGTATTTT
NA,TRBV9,14,few,TRBJ1-2,CASRRDSWSPGYTF,TGTGCCAGCAGAAGGGACTCCTGGTCCCCTGGCTACACCTTC
NA,TRBV2,14,NA,TRBJ2-2,CASQQGPRTGELFF,TGTGCCAGCCAGCAGGGGCCGAGGACCGGGGAGCTGTTTTTT
NA,TRBV7-2,13,NA,TRBJ1-2,CASSLTRDYGYTF,TGTGCCAGCAGTCTCACTCGGGACTATGGCTACACCTTC
NA,TRBV18,12,NA,TRBJ2-7,CASSPELYEQYF,TGTGCCAGCTCACCCGAACTTTACGAGCAGTACTTC
NA,TRBV7-9,16,NA,TRBJ1-4,CASSLGGFNEDEKLFF,TGTGCCAGCAGCCTCGGGGGTTTCAACGAGGATGAAAAACTGTTTTTT
TRBD1,TRBV2,14,few,TRBJ1-1,CASSVPDRETEAFF,TGTGCCAGCAGTGTTCCCGACAGGGAGACTGAAGCTTTCTTT
NA,TRBV19,15,NA,TRBJ2-3,CASKAMRGNTDTQYF,TGTGCCAGCAAAGCCATGCGGGGCAACACAGATACGCAGTATTTT
NA,TRBV27,15,NA,TRBJ2-7,CASSFRLQGGYEQYF,TGTGCCAGCAGTTTCCGCTTACAGGGGGGGTACGAGCAGTACTTC